The present entry profiles one TCR beta chain with its context. Its cognate antigen has yet to be identified. Base qualities are not at hand, and no much larger clone is one base apart. V and J lose 0 bases and 5 bases, and a span of 31 bases separates them. Spanning cysteine to phenylalanine, the CDR3 consists of 21 amino acids. CDR3 DNA is the only sequence kept; it has 63 bases, read in frame from the first base. According to the germline V gene, CDR1 reads SGHRS and CDR2 reads YFSETQ. The immunoSEQ Assay, a bias-controlled multiplex PCR, was used to amplify TCRbeta CDR3 regions from genomic DNA. Turning to the authors' computational methods: Within the assay, amplification of reference gene primers was used to estimate how many nucleated cells each sample contained. To quantify the absolute abundance of each unique TCRbeta CDR3 rearrangement, sequence reads were collapsed and filtered. For each sample, productive Simpson clonality was calculated as the square root of Simpson's diversity index over productive rearrangements. As stored in TCRdb, this immuneACCESS dataset retains in-frame rearrangements with V and J assigned. A fraction of the clones does not appear; measured against another copy, unresolved V genes explain less than half of the discrepancy, and the remainder lacks a known reason. The DNA was the basis for D and trimming; V, J and clone size are from that table. The sample yields 25,000 to 35,000 clones; 80% to 90% were counted once. The ten most abundant clones make up 28% of the sample.

Each collaborating institution followed its own protocols to collect whole blood in K2EDTA tubes. For TCRbeta analysis, collaborator samples were shipped as frozen whole blood, as isolated PBMCs, or as DNA extracted from either sample type. This entry is derived from a study of blood T cell repertoires in COVID-19 (dated by TCRdb to 2018 to 2021). Broadly, across the study: Samples from collaborators originated in the United States, Italy and Spain and spanned both the acute and convalescent phases of COVID-19. The samples were drawn from the first 160 participants of the ongoing ImmuneRACE study and from some 1,300 subjects provided by 6 global collaborators. Where available, HLA class I and class II types were taken from metadata supplied by the sample provider and were not determined by assay-based typing. The repertoires were released in a freely available public database intended as a resource for research on the immune response to SARS-CoV-2. Subjects who had been exposed to COVID-19, were actively infected with it, or had recovered from it provided the deeply sampled blood TCRbeta repertoires that made up the dataset. The material from the prospective study consisted of cDNA or gDNA derived from T cells, B-cell-depleted T cells, or PBMCs. Sample metadata almost always included a de-identified subject ID, COVID-19 status, age in years and sex.

Broad study findings and their caveats: The quantity of clinical and demographic metadata differed by source and by participant and was supplied without curation.

This sequence was found in a man older than 75 with acute or convalescent COVID-19. The V and J genes are TRBV5-1 and TRBJ2-3; TRBD2 might be the D gene, on 8 matching bases. Sequences were obtained from peripheral blood. The CDR3 region: CASSLAQGVTSGTRREDTQYF. The sequenced DNA: TGCGCCAGCAGCTTGGCTCAGGGGGTCACATCCGGGACTAGAAGGGAAGATACGCAGTATTTT.